The present T cell receptor beta chain was sequenced within a study of cytomegalovirus exposure and HLA in healthy donors. Vbeta (60) and Jbeta (13) primers were used in the PCR. The method was immunoSEQ multiplex PCR; TCRdb's version includes in-frame clones alone and lacks a portion of them. The table records about 140,000 clones, 61% of them present only once. The CDR3 consists of 14 residues. CDR1 is LNHNV, CDR2 YYDKDF, per germline (reference sequence). Trimming left V 5 bases short and J 4 bases short, with 12 bases between. Findings and limits, study-wide: In a later analysis, a missense DCLRE1C variant was linked to TCR beta V- and J-gene trimming.

Comment on this clone: Its antigen is not identified.

The TCR originated in a male donor in good health and CMV-seronegative. The sample comprised PBMCs. This chain connects TRBV15 to TRBJ1-3; no clear D. CDR3 DNA: TGTGCCACCAGCCCCCGATCCCTAGGAAACACCATATATTTT. It yields the protein CATSPRSLGNTIYF. Based on the CDR3 plus reference TRBV15 and TRBJ1-3, the full variable domain is DAMVIQNPRYQVTQFGKPVTLSCSQTLNHNVMYWYQQKSSQAPKLLFHYYDKDFNNEADTPDNFQSRRPNTSFCFLDIRSPGLGDTAMYLCATSPRSLGNTIYFGEGSWLTVV.